This TCR beta chain was captured in a study of T cell responses to AZD1222 COVID-19 vaccine. Trimming shortened V by 3 bases and J by 0 bases, and 12 bases separated the two germline ends. Germline CDR1 reads MGHRA; CDR2 reads YSYEKL. The CDR3 extends over 16 amino acids. Sequencing was performed with immunoSEQ multiplex PCR; in TCRdb, only in-frame clones are kept and a portion is missing. Among about 140,000 clones listed, 92% were seen once. This clone was counted a few times. The sequence was obtained from an adult who received the AZD1222 COVID-19 vaccine. The specimen comprised peripheral blood, sampled 28 days after the second AZD1222 dose. The V call is TRBV4-1, the J call TRBJ1-3; D gene uncertain. The DNA of the CDR3 is TGCGCCAGCAGCCAGGGTACTTCCAGCTCTGGAAACACCATATATTTT. Amino acids: CASSQGTSSSGNTIYF.